This entry features one T cell receptor (beta chain) sequence. The assay was immunoSEQ multiplex PCR, and TCRdb's table has in-frame clones only and misses some. The table includes 55,000 to 75,000 clones, 75% to 90% detected once. The data originate from a study of OX40 agonist ivuxolimab in advanced cancers. Study information: Three dose-escalation patients had partial responses: one with hepatocellular carcinoma and two with cutaneous melanoma.

Specimen: CD4+ or CD8+ T cells sorted from blood, collected in a trial of the OX40 agonist ivuxolimab. The source is an adult with an advanced solid tumor such as melanoma, head and neck, liver or kidney cancer.

The chain's CDR3 is CASSLRRAGELFF. DNA for the CDR3: TGTGCCAGCAGCTTAAGGAGGGCCGGGGAGCTGTTTTTT. This chain links TRBV7-8 with TRBJ2-2, with D possibly matching TRBD2 (6 bases). The CDR3 is made up of 13 amino acids. Trimming took 2 bases from V and 6 from J, leaving 7 bases between them. Germline V gene data show CDR1 as SGHVS and CDR2 as FQNEAQ.